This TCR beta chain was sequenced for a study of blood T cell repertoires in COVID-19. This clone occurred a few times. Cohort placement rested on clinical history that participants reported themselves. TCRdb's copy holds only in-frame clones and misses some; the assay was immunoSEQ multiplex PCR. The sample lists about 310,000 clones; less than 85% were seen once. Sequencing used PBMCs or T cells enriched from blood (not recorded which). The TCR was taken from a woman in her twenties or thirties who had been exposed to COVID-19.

The DNA of the CDR3 is TGTGCCAGCAACCGGGACAGGGGCTACGAGCAGTACTTC. As protein: CASNRDRGYEQYF. The V and J genes are TRBV28 and TRBJ2-7; 10 bases match TRBD1. Germline assignment: CDR1 MDHEN and CDR2 SYDVKM. V gave up 7 bases and J gave up 3 bases; unmatched junction bases: 3. The CDR3 is 13 amino acids.